This record looks at one TCR beta chain sequence and its context. Everyone who took part was about 18 to 90 years old, and they came from roughly 25 US areas. Cohorts were assigned according to the clinical history that participants reported. Recovered Cohort 3 donors showed two negative PCRs, clearance, or symptom resolution. Here immunoSEQ multiplex PCR was the method, and the copy in TCRdb shows in-frame clones only, minus some. Among about 210,000 clones, 75% to 90% were seen once, and the ten largest hold around 20%. This entry is derived from a study of blood T cell repertoires in COVID-19. Across the whole study: T cells, B-cell-depleted T cells, or PBMCs supplied cDNA or gDNA.

The CDR3 runs to 15 residues. Germline lookup yields CDR1 MNHNS and CDR2 SASEGT. V was trimmed by 0 bases and J by 2 bases, leaving 11 bases between them. The clonotype comes from a man between 40 and 49 years old who had recovered from COVID-19. Sequences were obtained from PBMCs or T cells enriched from blood (not recorded which). J is TRBJ2-7 and V is TRBV6-1; D gene ambiguous. The CDR3 sequence: CASSEAGTVAYEQYF. CDR3 in DNA: TGTGCCAGCAGTGAAGCGGGTACAGTAGCCTACGAGCAGTACTTC.